This section outlines one T cell receptor (beta chain) sequence together with its context. The germline V gene has CDR1 SEHNR and CDR2 FQNEAQ (reference sequence). This CDR3 has 14 amino acids. Trimming left V 3 bases short and J 1 base short, with 9 bases between. Data came from immunoSEQ multiplex PCR; TCRdb stores just in-frame clones and leaves some out. The table has about 2.4 million clones, over 85% seen once. The data stem from a study of shared clonotypes between healthy human individuals. Material for sequencing was naive CD4+ T cells sorted from blood. Subset here: CD45RA+ positively selected. This chain links TRBV7-9 with TRBJ1-1; D is unresolved. The receptor comes from a young man in good health. The CDR3 DNA reads as TGTGCCAGCAGCTTGGAATGGGCGAACACTGAAGCTTTCTTT. This sequence encodes CASSLEWANTEAFF.